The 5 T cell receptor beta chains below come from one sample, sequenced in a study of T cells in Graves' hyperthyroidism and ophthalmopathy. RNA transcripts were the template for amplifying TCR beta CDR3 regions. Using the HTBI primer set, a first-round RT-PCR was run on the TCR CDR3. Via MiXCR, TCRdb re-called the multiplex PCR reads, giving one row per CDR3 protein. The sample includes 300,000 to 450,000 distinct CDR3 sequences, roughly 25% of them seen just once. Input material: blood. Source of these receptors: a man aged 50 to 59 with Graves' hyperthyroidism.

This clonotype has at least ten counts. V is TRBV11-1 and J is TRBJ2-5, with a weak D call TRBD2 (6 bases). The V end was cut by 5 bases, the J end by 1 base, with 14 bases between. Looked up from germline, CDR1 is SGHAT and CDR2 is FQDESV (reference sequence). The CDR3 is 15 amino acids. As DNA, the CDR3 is TGTGCCAGCAGCCGATCACGGGGACTCCAAGAGACCCAGTACTTC. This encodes CASSRSRGLQETQYF.

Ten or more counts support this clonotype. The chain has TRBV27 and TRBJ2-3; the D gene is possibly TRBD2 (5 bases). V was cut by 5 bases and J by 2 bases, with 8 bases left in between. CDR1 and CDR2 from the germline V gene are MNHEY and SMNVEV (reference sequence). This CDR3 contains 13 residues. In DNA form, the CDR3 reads TGTGCCAGCAGTCACGGACTCACAGATACGCAGTATTTT. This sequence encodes CASSHGLTDTQYF.

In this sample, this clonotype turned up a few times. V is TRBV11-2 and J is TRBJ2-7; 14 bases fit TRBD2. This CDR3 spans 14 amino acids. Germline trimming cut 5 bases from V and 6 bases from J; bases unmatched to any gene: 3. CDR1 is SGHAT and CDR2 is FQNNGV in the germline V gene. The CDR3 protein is CASSRGLAGVEQYF. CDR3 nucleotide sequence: TGTGCCAGCAGCCGGGGACTAGCGGGAGTCGAGCAGTACTTC.

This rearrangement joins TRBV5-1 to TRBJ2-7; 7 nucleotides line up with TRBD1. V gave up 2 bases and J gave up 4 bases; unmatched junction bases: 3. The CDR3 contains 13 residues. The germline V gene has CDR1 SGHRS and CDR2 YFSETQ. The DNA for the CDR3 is TGCGCCAGCAGCTTCGACAGGGCTTACGAGCAGTACTTC. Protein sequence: CASSFDRAYEQYF.

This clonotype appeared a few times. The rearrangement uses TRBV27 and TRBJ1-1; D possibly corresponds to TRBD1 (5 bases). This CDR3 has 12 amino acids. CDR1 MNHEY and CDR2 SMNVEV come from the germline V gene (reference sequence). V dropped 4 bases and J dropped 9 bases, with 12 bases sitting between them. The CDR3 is CASSSTGTKAFF. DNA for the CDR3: TGTGCCAGCAGTTCCACCGGGACCAAAGCTTTCTTT.